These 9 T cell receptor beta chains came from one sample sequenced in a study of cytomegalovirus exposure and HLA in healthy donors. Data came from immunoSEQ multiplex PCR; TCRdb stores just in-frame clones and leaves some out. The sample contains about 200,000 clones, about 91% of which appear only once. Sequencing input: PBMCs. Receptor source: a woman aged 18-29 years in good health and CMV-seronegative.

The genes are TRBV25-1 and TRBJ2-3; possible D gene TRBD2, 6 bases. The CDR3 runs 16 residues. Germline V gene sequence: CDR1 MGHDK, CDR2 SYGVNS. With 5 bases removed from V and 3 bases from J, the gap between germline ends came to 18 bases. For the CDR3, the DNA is TGTGCCAGCAGTTCCTCGGCATGGGGGAGGACAGATACGCAGTATTTT. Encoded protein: CASSSSAWGRTDTQYF.

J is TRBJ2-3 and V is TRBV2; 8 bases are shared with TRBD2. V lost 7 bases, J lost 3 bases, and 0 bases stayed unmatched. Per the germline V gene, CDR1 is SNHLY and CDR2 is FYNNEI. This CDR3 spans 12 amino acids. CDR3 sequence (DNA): TGTGCCAGCAAGCGGGAGACAGATACGCAGTATTTT. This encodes CASKRETDTQYF.

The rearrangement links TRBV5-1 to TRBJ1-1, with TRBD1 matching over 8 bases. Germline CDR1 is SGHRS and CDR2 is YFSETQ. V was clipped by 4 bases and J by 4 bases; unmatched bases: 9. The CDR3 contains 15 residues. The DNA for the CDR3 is TGCGCCAGCAGCCCCGGACAGGGCGGAGGCACTGAAGCTTTCTTT. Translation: CASSPGQGGGTEAFF.

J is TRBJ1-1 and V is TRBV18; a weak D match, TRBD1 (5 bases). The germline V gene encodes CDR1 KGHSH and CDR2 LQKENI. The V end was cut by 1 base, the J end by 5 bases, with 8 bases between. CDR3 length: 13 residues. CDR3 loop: CASSPLQGTEAFF. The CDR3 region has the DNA TGTGCCAGCTCACCACTCCAGGGAACTGAAGCTTTCTTT.

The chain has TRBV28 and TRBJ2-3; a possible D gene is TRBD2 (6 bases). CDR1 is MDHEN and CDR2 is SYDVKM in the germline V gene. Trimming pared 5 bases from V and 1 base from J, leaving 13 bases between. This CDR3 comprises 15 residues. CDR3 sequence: CASSGREWGTDTQYF. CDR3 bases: TGTGCCAGCAGTGGACGGGAGTGGGGCACAGATACGCAGTATTTT.

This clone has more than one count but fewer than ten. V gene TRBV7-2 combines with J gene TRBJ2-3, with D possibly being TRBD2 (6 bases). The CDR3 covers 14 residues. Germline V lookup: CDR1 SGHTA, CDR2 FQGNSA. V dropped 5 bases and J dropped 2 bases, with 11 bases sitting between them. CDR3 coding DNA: TGTGCCAGCAGCCCAGGGACTTACACAGATACGCAGTATTTT. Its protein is CASSPGTYTDTQYF. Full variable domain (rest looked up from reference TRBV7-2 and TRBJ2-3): GAGVSQSPSNKVTEKGKDVELRCDPISGHTALYWYRQSLGQGLEFLIYFQGNSAPDKSGLPSDRFSAERTGGSVSTLTIQRTQQEDSAVYLCASSPGTYTDTQYFGPGTRLTVL.

The CDR3 protein is CASSLIQGTEAFF. In nucleotides, the CDR3 is TGCGCCAGCAGCTTGATTCAGGGAACTGAAGCTTTCTTT. This sequence joins TRBV5-1 and TRBJ1-1; D perhaps matches TRBD1 (5 bases). V lost 1 base, J lost 5 bases, and 9 bases lay in between. The germline gives CDR1 SGHRS, CDR2 YFSETQ. The CDR3 contains 13 residues.

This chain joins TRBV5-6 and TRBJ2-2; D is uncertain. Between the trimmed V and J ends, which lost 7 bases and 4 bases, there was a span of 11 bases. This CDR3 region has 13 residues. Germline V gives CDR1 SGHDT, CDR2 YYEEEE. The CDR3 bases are TGTGCCAGCCTTCAAACTATCACCGGGGAGCTGTTTTTT. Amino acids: CASLQTITGELFF.

Here the CDR3 DNA reads TGTGCCAGTACCCCAGGGTATTCGAAAGATACGCAGTATTTT. It translates to CASTPGYSKDTQYF. The chain is built from TRBV19 and TRBJ2-3; TRBD1 might be the D (5 bases). Germline lookup yields CDR1 LNHDA and CDR2 SQIVND (reference sequence). This CDR3 contains 14 residues. Trimming removed 7 bases at V and 5 bases at J, with 16 bases between. Looking up the rest from reference TRBV19 and TRBJ2-3 gives the full variable domain: DGGITQSPKYLFRKEGQNVTLSCEQNLNHDAMYWYRQDPGQGLRLIYYSQIVNDFQKGDIAEGYSVSREKKESFPLTVTSAQKNPTAFYLCASTPGYSKDTQYFGPGTRLTVL.